The 29 T cell receptor beta chains below were found in one sample sequenced in a study of blood T cells in healthy people across ages. For the second PCR, which ran for roughly 7 to 11 cycles, a sample-barcoded 5' primer and a J-beta primer mix were used. Each CDR3 protein gets one entry after TCRdb re-called the 5' RACE reads with MiXCR. Of around 800,000 distinct CDR3 sequences in the sample, roughly 44% were seen once. The specimen sequenced was blood. The receptors come from a man aged 60 to 69 in good health.

Only a few counts were recorded for this clonotype. The rearrangement links TRBV13 to TRBJ2-7; 9 positions match TRBD1. The CDR3 consists of 14 residues. Germline V lookup: CDR1 PRHDT, CDR2 FYEKMQ (reference sequence). The V segment lost 5 bases and the J segment 4 bases; nucleotides outside the gene matches: 6. The CDR3 region has the DNA TGTGCCAGCAGCAAGGGACAGGGTGCTTACGAGCAGTACTTC. Translated: CASSKGQGAYEQYF.

In the case of this clonotype: This could be a read error, since a much larger clone is one nucleotide away. The chain employs TRBV9 and TRBJ1-5; D is unclear. V lost 3 bases, J lost 4 bases, and 8 bases lay in between. The CDR3 has 13 amino acids. Looked up from germline, CDR1 is SGDLS and CDR2 is YYNGEE. The DNA of the CDR3 is TGTGCCAGCAGCGGAGGAGTAAATCAGCCCCAGCATTTT. It translates to CASSGGVNQPQHF. Full variable domain (remainder filled in from reference TRBV9 and TRBJ1-5): DSGVTQTPKHLITATGQRVTLRCSPRSGDLSVYWYQQSLDQGLQFLIQYYNGEERAKGNILERFSAQQFPDLHSELNLSSLELGDSALYFCASSGGVNQPQHFGDGTRLSIL.

The rearrangement joins TRBV3-1 to TRBJ2-1; D may be TRBD1 (5 bases). The CDR3 spans 17 residues. The ends were cut back, 0 bases at V and 0 bases at J, with 12 bases in the middle. The V gene's germline CDR1 is LGHDT and CDR2 YNNKEL (reference sequence). CDR3 residues: CASSQEVLQASYNEQFF. The CDR3 DNA sequence: TGTGCCAGCAGCCAAGAAGTGTTACAGGCCTCCTACAATGAGCAGTTCTTC.

This clonotype was counted only a few times. V gene TRBV4-1 combines with J gene TRBJ2-1; D remains unclear. V was pared by 3 bases and J by 6 bases, with 9 bases between. Germline assignment: CDR1 MGHRA and CDR2 YSYEKL. The CDR3 is 13 residues long. CDR3 DNA sequence: TGCGCCAGCAGCCACACAACGGGCAATGAGCAGTTCTTC. Translated, it gives CASSHTTGNEQFF.

This chain links TRBV12-3 or TRBV12-4 with TRBJ2-3; D is perhaps TRBD2 (7 bases). V shed 3 bases and J shed 5 bases, with 12 bases lying between them. The CDR3 sequence is 14 residues long. Here the CDR3 reads CASSFRGGQDTQYF. CDR3 nucleotide sequence: TGTGCCAGCAGTTTTAGGGGGGGGCAAGATACGCAGTATTTT.

This clonotype came up a few times. This chain links TRBV20-1 with TRBJ2-1; 11 nucleotides agree with TRBD2. Germline V CDR1 and CDR2: DFQATT, SNEGSKA (reference sequence). Trimming took 3 bases from V and 10 from J; bases not matched to a gene: 11. This CDR3 contains 15 residues. CDR3 sequence (DNA): TGCAGTGCTAGTTTGGGTAGCGGGGGGGCCGAAGAGCAGTTCTTC. Protein sequence: CSASLGSGGAEEQFF.

This clonotype was counted between two and nine times. Mismatch with germline at one junction end may stem from a read error. This rearrangement joins TRBV3-1 to TRBJ2-3; 7 bases are a match to TRBD2. The CDR3 extends over 14 amino acids. CDR1 is LGHDT and CDR2 is YNNKEL in the germline V gene (reference sequence). The CDR3 nucleotides read TGTGCCAGCACCCAAGCGGGGAGGGTAGATACGCAGTATTTT. This codes for CASTQAGRVDTQYF.

The V call is TRBV20-1, the J call TRBJ2-7; possibly TRBD1 or TRBD2 for D (5 bases each). Germline CDR1 reads DFQATT; CDR2 reads SNEGSKA (reference sequence). V was shortened by 2 bases and J by 6 bases, with 8 bases between the two germline ends. The CDR3 has 11 amino acids. CDR3 region: CSARSGSEQYF. CDR3 DNA: TGCAGTGCTAGATCAGGGAGCGAGCAGTACTTC.

This chain links TRBV11-2 with TRBJ2-7; D is possibly TRBD1 (5 bases). Trimming took off 7 bases at V and 5 bases at J, with 15 bases between the two ends. The CDR3 consists of 13 residues. Germline V CDR1 and CDR2: SGHAT, FQNNGV. The CDR3 here is CASTNGQGHEQYF. CDR3 sequence (DNA): TGTGCCAGCACCAACGGGCAGGGCCACGAGCAGTACTTC. The variable domain in full, completed from reference TRBV11-2 and TRBJ2-7, reads EAGVAQSPRYKIIEKRQSVAFWCNPISGHATLYWYQQILGQGPKLLIQFQNNGVVDDSQLPKDRFSAERLKGVDSTLKIQPAKLEDSAVYLCASTNGQGHEQYFGPGTRLTVT.

On this clonotype: One end of the junction fails to match germline, which may point to a read error. The rearrangement links TRBV9 to TRBJ2-4, with D tentatively TRBD1 (7 bases). TRBJ2-7 matches the DNA end more closely, so the J call is doubtful. The V gene's germline CDR1 is SGDLS and CDR2 YYNGEE. This CDR3 has 13 residues. In DNA, the CDR3 is TGTGCCAGCGGCGTAGGCAGGGGGGACGAGCAGTACTTC. This codes for CASGVGRGDEQYF.

J is TRBJ1-2 and V is TRBV6-5; D not resolved. The V end was cut by 5 bases, the J end by 4 bases, with 14 bases between. From germline, CDR1 is MNHEY and CDR2 SVGAGI. The length of the CDR3 is 14 residues. The CDR3 DNA reads TGTGCCAGCAGTGTTGCGCCTTCGCCCTATGGCTACACCTTC. Its translation is CASSVAPSPYGYTF.

Regarding this clonotype: The conserved phenylalanine or tryptophan normally closing the CDR3 is absent here, so this likely arose from a read error. The chain employs TRBV11-2 and TRBJ2-3; D remains ambiguous. Per germline, CDR1 SGHAT and CDR2 FQNNGV. The CDR3 spans 16 residues. V was pared by 0 bases and J by 1 base, with 11 bases between. As DNA, the CDR3 is TGTGCCAGCAGCTTAGATTTCTCTGGGGGCACAGATACGCAGTATTAT. Amino acids: CASSLDFSGGTDTQYY.

V and J are TRBV20-1 and TRBJ2-1; weak D call: TRBD2 (9 bases). The CDR3 is made up of 16 amino acids. Trimming shortened V by 4 bases and J by 9 bases, and 25 bases separated the two germline ends. Germline V CDR1 and CDR2: DFQATT, SNEGSKA (reference sequence). The CDR3 sequence is CSAMPRGRGGQSEQFF. Written as DNA, the CDR3 is TGCAGTGCTATGCCCAGGGGGCGGGGGGGCCAGAGTGAGCAGTTCTTC.

The rearrangement uses TRBV6-6 and TRBJ2-7; perhaps TRBD2 as D (6 bases). V lost 9 bases to trimming and J lost 2 bases, with 20 bases between them. Germline assignment: CDR1 MNHNY and CDR2 SVGAGI (reference sequence). This CDR3 is built from 15 residues. The CDR3 reads CASTSIVGGTYEQYF. CDR3 nucleotide sequence: TGTGCCAGTACAAGTATTGTCGGAGGGACCTACGAGCAGTACTTC.

In its sample, this clonotype was seen a few times. The gene calls are TRBV7-6 and TRBJ1-5, with a weak D call TRBD1 (6 bases). From germline, CDR1 is SGHVS and CDR2 FNYEAQ. The germline V and J ends were trimmed by 5 bases and 4 bases, with 18 bases remaining between them. This CDR3 spans 16 amino acids. In DNA, the CDR3 is TGTGCCAGCAGCCCAGACCCCGGTAGGGGGAATCAGCCCCAGCATTTT. Translation gives CASSPDPGRGNQPQHF. The whole variable domain, filled in from reference TRBV7-6 and TRBJ1-5, reads GAGVSQSPRYKVTKRGQDVALRCDPISGHVSLYWYRQALGQGPEFLTYFNYEAQQDKSGLPNDRFSAERPEGSISTLTIQRTEQRDSAMYRCASSPDPGRGNQPQHFGDGTRLSIL.

The J gene is TRBJ2-5, the V gene TRBV3-1; 9 nucleotides agree with TRBD2. Looked up from germline, CDR1 is LGHDT and CDR2 is YNNKEL (reference sequence). The V and J ends lost 2 bases and 4 bases, in that order; junction bases with no gene match: 11. This CDR3 spans 17 amino acids. CDR3 loop: CASSQLGTSMVRETQYF. The CDR3 nucleotides read TGTGCCAGCAGCCAACTTGGGACTAGCATGGTGCGAGAGACCCAGTACTTC.

The V gene is TRBV3-1, the J gene TRBJ2-3; 9 bases line up with TRBD2. Germline-derived CDR1 and CDR2 are LGHDT and YNNKEL (reference sequence). This CDR3 comprises 17 residues. The V segment lost 3 bases and the J segment 0 bases; nucleotides outside the gene matches: 7. The CDR3 reads CASSHLVAGDSTDTQYF. The CDR3 DNA is TGTGCCAGCAGCCACCTCGTAGCGGGAGATAGCACAGATACGCAGTATTTT.

This clonotype appeared a few times. This chain joins TRBV9 and TRBJ1-6; 8 bases agree with TRBD1. The CDR3 runs 14 residues. Looked up from germline, CDR1 is SGDLS and CDR2 is YYNGEE. Trimming removed 1 base from V and 8 bases from J; junction bases left unmatched: 2. The CDR3 spells CASSVSRGHSPLHF. The CDR3 nucleotides are TGTGCCAGCAGCGTATCCAGGGGGCATTCACCCCTCCACTTT.

This chain connects TRBV2 to TRBJ2-1, with TRBD1 identical over 7 bases. The germline V gene has CDR1 SNHLY and CDR2 FYNNEI. This CDR3 comprises 14 residues. The V gene end was trimmed by 4 bases and the J gene end by 7 bases; junction bases not matched to a gene: 7. The DNA for the CDR3 is TGTGCCAGCAGTGCTCGACAGGGTTCAAATGAGCAGTTCTTC. Protein sequence: CASSARQGSNEQFF.

This clonotype was seen at least ten times. The rearrangement links TRBV14 to TRBJ2-1; weak D call: TRBD2 (7 bases). V lost 8 bases and J lost 9, with 14 bases in between. This CDR3 comprises 12 residues. Germline lookup yields CDR1 SGHDN and CDR2 FVKESK. The DNA for the CDR3 is TGTGCCAGCGACCGGGGGGCCGGTGAGCAGTTCTTC. Translation gives CASDRGAGEQFF.

The chain is built from TRBV10-2 and TRBJ1-4, with D hard to call. Trimming left V 5 bases short and J 8 bases short, with 12 bases between. This CDR3 comprises 13 residues. Germline lookup yields CDR1 WSHSY and CDR2 SAAADI. Here the CDR3 reads CASSSNSIEKLFF. CDR3 nucleotide sequence: TGCGCCAGCAGTTCAAATTCTATCGAAAAACTGTTTTTT.

This clonotype was recorded a few times. The rearrangement links TRBV7-2 to TRBJ2-3; TRBD2 matches 8 bases. V lost 3 bases and J lost 2; bases outside the gene matches: 1. The CDR3 loop spans 14 amino acids. Germline V gives CDR1 SGHTA, CDR2 FQGNSA. CDR3 residues: CASSLTSATDTQYF. CDR3 nucleotides: TGTGCCAGCAGCTTGACTAGCGCCACAGATACGCAGTATTTT.

This clonotype occurred a few times. The J gene is TRBJ2-7, the V gene TRBV13; TRBD2 aligns across 16 bases. Germline-derived CDR1 and CDR2 are PRHDT and FYEKMQ (reference sequence). J was trimmed by 3 bases and V by 4 bases; bases with no gene match: 6. CDR3 length: 17 amino acids. For the CDR3, the DNA is TGTGCCAGCAGCTACGGGACTAGCGGGGGGGCCCGCTACGAGCAGTACTTC. Translated, it gives CASSYGTSGGARYEQYF.

This clonotype has more than one count but fewer than ten. V is TRBV7-2 and J is TRBJ2-7, with D tentatively TRBD1 (6 bases). From germline, CDR1 is SGHTA and CDR2 FQGNSA. This CDR3 spans 14 amino acids. Trimming cost V 7 bases and J 7 bases, with 20 bases left between them. CDR3 DNA sequence: TGTGCCAGCACCCAGACAGGCCGTGCTTGGGAGCAGTACTTC. It is translated as CASTQTGRAWEQYF.

The rearrangement joins TRBV20-1 to TRBJ1-6; possibly TRBD1 for D (6 bases). The CDR3 is 15 amino acids. CDR1 and CDR2 from the germline V gene are DFQATT and SNEGSKA (reference sequence). The germline V and J ends were trimmed by 0 bases and 7 bases, with 13 bases remaining between them. The CDR3 protein is CSARDGGLRNSPLHF. The CDR3 DNA reads TGCAGTGCTAGAGATGGGGGGCTGAGGAATTCACCCCTCCACTTT.

The chain joins TRBV11-2 to TRBJ2-6, with TRBD1 identical over 8 bases. The V gene end was trimmed by 4 bases and the J gene end by 3 bases; junction bases not matched to a gene: 2. The CDR3 covers 15 residues. Germline values: CDR1 SGHAT, CDR2 FQNNGV. CDR3 sequence: CASSSDRVGANVLTF. CDR3 sequence (DNA): TGTGCCAGCAGCTCGGACAGGGTTGGGGCCAACGTCCTGACTTTC.

The chain carries TRBV5-1 and TRBJ1-1; a weak D match, TRBD1 (5 bases). The germline V gene encodes CDR1 SGHRS and CDR2 YFSETQ. Deletions cut 4 bases from V and 5 bases from J, with 15 bases between. The CDR3 is 14 residues long. CDR3 sequence reads: CASSPAIRGTEAFF. As DNA, the CDR3 is TGCGCCAGCAGCCCTGCCATTCGGGGGACTGAAGCTTTCTTT.

For this clonotype: Compared with germline, one end of the junction differs, possibly owing to a read error. The chain has TRBV4-3 and TRBJ2-1; D possibly uses TRBD1 or TRBD2 (5 bases each). This CDR3 is built from 16 residues. The germline gives CDR1 LGHNA, CDR2 YSLEER. CDR3 in amino acids: CASSQGRGYPYNEQFF. The CDR3 DNA is TGCGCCAGCAGTCAAGGTCGGGGCTACCCCTACAATGAGCAGTTCTTC.

This clonotype has just a few counts. The rearrangement joins TRBV4-3 to TRBJ2-3; tentatively, D is TRBD2 (5 bases). Trimming pared 0 bases from V and 11 bases from J, leaving 12 bases between. Germline assignment: CDR1 LGHNA and CDR2 YSLEER. The CDR3 length is 13 residues. CDR3 amino acids: CASSQDQTTEQYF. Written as DNA, the CDR3 is TGCGCCAGCAGCCAAGATCAGACTACAGAGCAGTATTTT.